Sequencing of this TCR beta chain was carried out in a study of patients and donors after allogeneic stem cell transplantation. MiXCR was run by TCRdb on the RT-PCR reads, yielding one entry per CDR3 protein. The sample carries about 410,000 distinct CDR3 sequences, approximately 16% recorded once. In this sample, this clonotype turned up many times. Germline V gene sequence: CDR1 SQVTM, CDR2 ANQGSEA. This CDR3 spans 13 amino acids. V lost 4 bases and J lost 3, with 10 bases in between. The clonotype comes from a human donor who was either an allogeneic HSCT recipient or a stem cell or donor lymphocyte infusion donor (not recorded which). It is not recorded whose cells these are; they may come from a transplant donor. The rearrangement links TRBV29-1 to TRBJ2-1, with D unresolved. Sequences were obtained from blood, either unsorted or a sorted T cell fraction (not recorded which). CDR3 residues: CSVGSTFYNEQFF. CDR3 sequence (DNA): TGCAGCGTTGGGTCGACCTTCTACAATGAGCAGTTCTTC.